These 26 T cell receptor beta chains originate from one sample sequenced in a study of blood T cell repertoires in COVID-19. This table comes from immunoSEQ multiplex PCR, and its TCRdb copy is limited to in-frame clones, with some not included. Of under 200,000 clones listed, more than 75% are singletons. Sequencing was carried out using peripheral blood. All receptors come from a woman between 65 and 79 years old with COVID-19, enrolled during active disease.

The rearrangement links TRBV5-5 to TRBJ2-5, with 7 bases that match TRBD2. In germline, CDR1 is SGHKS, CDR2 YYEKEE (reference sequence). V dropped 0 bases and J dropped 5; count of bases not matched to a gene: 13. The CDR3 runs to 17 residues. CDR3 nucleotides: TGTGCCAGCAGCTTGGCTCGGCAGACTAGCTTGTTGGAGACCCAGTACTTC. Translated, it gives CASSLARQTSLLETQYF.

The chain has TRBV5-1 and TRBJ1-5, with D unresolved. CDR3 size: 13 residues. Germline V gives CDR1 SGHRS, CDR2 YFSETQ. The ends were cut back, 0 bases at V and 3 bases at J, with 4 bases in the middle. The CDR3: CASSLDINQPQHF. The CDR3 DNA reads TGCGCCAGCAGCTTGGACATCAATCAGCCCCAGCATTTT.

J is TRBJ2-3 and V is TRBV5-1; 10 positions match TRBD1. V dropped 4 bases and J dropped 4; count of bases not matched to a gene: 9. Germline assignment: CDR1 SGHRS and CDR2 YFSETQ. This CDR3 region has 16 residues. CDR3 bases: TGCGCCAGCAGCCAATGGACGACAGGGGGCCCAGATACGCAGTATTTT. Translated, it gives CASSQWTTGGPDTQYF.

The rearrangement joins TRBV6-6 to TRBJ1-2; D uncertain. Trimming left V 6 bases short and J 4 bases short, with 15 bases between. In germline, CDR1 is MNHNY, CDR2 SVGAGI (reference sequence). The length of the CDR3 is 14 residues. The chain's CDR3 is CASRGRRIPYGYTF. Written as DNA, the CDR3 is TGTGCCAGCAGGGGCCGACGGATCCCCTATGGCTACACCTTC.

The CDR3 sequence: CASSLAAVSGGTGELFF. In DNA, the CDR3 is TGTGCCAGCAGCTTAGCTGCAGTGTCGGGTGGCACCGGGGAGCTGTTTTTT. This chain links TRBV7-8 with TRBJ2-2, with unresolved D. CDR1 is SGHVS and CDR2 is FQNEAQ in the germline V gene. V lost 0 bases to trimming and J lost 4 bases, with 15 bases between them. The CDR3 length is 17 residues. Variable domain in full (rest from reference TRBV7-8 and TRBJ2-2): GAGVSQSPRYKVAKRGQDVALRCDPISGHVSLFWYQQALGQGPEFLTYFQNEAQLDKSGLPSDRFFAERPEGSVSTLKIQRTQQEDSAVYLCASSLAAVSGGTGELFFGEGSRLTVL.

This sequence joins TRBV9 and TRBJ1-1, with D perhaps matching TRBD1 (6 bases). Trimming left V 6 bases short and J 11 bases short, with 20 bases between. Germline V gives CDR1 SGDLS, CDR2 YYNGEE. This CDR3 spans 13 amino acids. The CDR3 spells CASTSYLGADAFF. CDR3 coding DNA: TGTGCCAGCACCTCATATTTGGGGGCGGATGCTTTCTTT.

CDR3 residues: CASRERQDNQPQHF. The CDR3 coding sequence is TGTGCCAGCAGGGAAAGACAGGACAATCAGCCCCAGCATTTT. V usage is TRBV28 and J usage is TRBJ1-5, with TRBD1 as a possible D gene (6 bases). The CDR3 totals 14 residues. The V and J ends lost 6 bases and 3 bases respectively, with 12 bases between them. CDR1 and CDR2 (germline): MDHEN, SYDVKM.

This clone occurred a few times. The CDR3 region has the DNA TGTGCCACCAGTGACAGGGGGCACCTTGGCTACACCTTC. As protein: CATSDRGHLGYTF. This chain links TRBV24-1 with TRBJ1-2; the match to TRBD1 covers 8 bases. CDR3 length equals 13 residues. Germline V gives CDR1 KGHDR, CDR2 SFDVKD. Trimming removed 4 bases from V and 7 bases from J; junction bases left unmatched: 4.

The CDR3 reads CRASGGAVYNEQFF. CDR3 in DNA: TGCAGGGCCAGCGGGGGGGCCGTCTACAATGAGCAGTTCTTC. The chain couples TRBV29-1 to TRBJ2-1; 10 positions match TRBD2. CDR1 is SQVTM, CDR2 ANQGSEA, per germline. The CDR3 loop spans 14 amino acids.

The chain links TRBV6-6 to TRBJ1-2, with a possible D match to TRBD1 (5 bases). Germline CDR1 MNHNY, CDR2 SVGAGI (reference sequence). V lost 0 bases to trimming and J lost 8 bases, with 19 bases between them. The CDR3 sequence is 16 residues long. CDR3 in amino acids: CASSYSSGQGGGGYTF. The DNA for the CDR3 is TGTGCCAGCAGTTACTCGTCCGGTCAGGGAGGAGGAGGCTACACCTTC.

This clone was detected once. The gene calls are TRBV29-1 and TRBJ2-3; D remains unclear. Trimming took off 7 bases at V and 0 bases at J, with 8 bases between the two ends. The germline CDR1 and CDR2 sequences are SQVTM and ANQGSEA. CDR3 length equals 12 residues. For the CDR3, the DNA is TGCAGCGGATTACAGAGCACAGATACGCAGTATTTT. This encodes CSGLQSTDTQYF.

This sequence joins TRBV11-2 and TRBJ2-3, with 11 bases fitting TRBD1. This CDR3 has 15 amino acids. Trimming cost V 5 bases and J 6 bases; bases outside gene matches: 7. The germline gives CDR1 SGHAT, CDR2 FQNNGV. CDR3 residues: CASSLGQGAGDTQYF. DNA of the CDR3: TGTGCCAGCAGCCTCGGACAGGGGGCGGGTGATACGCAGTATTTT.

CDR3 region: CASSETGINSPLHF. CDR3 nucleotides: TGTGCCAGCAGCGAGACAGGGATTAATTCACCCCTCCACTTT. The chain combines TRBV9 with TRBJ1-6; 7 bases map to TRBD1. The trim removed 3 bases at V and 6 bases at J, leaving 3 bases unmatched. The CDR3 has 14 amino acids. Per the germline V gene, CDR1 is SGDLS and CDR2 is YYNGEE.

This chain uses TRBV11-2 with TRBJ2-7; TRBD1 agrees at 9 bases. V shed 5 bases and J 1 base; nucleotides not matched to a gene: 12. The CDR3 extends over 17 amino acids. Germline-derived CDR1 and CDR2 are SGHAT and FQNNGV. In DNA, the CDR3 is TGTGCCAGCAGCAATAGAGGGCGGGGGACAGGGTCCTACGAGCAGTACTTC. The encoded protein is CASSNRGRGTGSYEQYF.

This chain connects TRBV19 to TRBJ2-3, with a weak D call TRBD2 (5 bases). Trimming took 6 bases from V and 0 from J, leaving 7 bases between them. The CDR3 sequence is 13 residues long. In germline, CDR1 is LNHDA, CDR2 SQIVND (reference sequence). CDR3: CASRRVSTDTQYF. DNA of the CDR3: TGTGCCAGTAGGCGGGTCAGCACAGATACGCAGTATTTT.

The rearrangement links TRBV11-2 to TRBJ1-6, with TRBD1 matching 7 bases. The germline CDR1 and CDR2 sequences are SGHAT and FQNNGV. This CDR3 has 15 amino acids. Trimming removed 5 bases from V and 0 bases from J; junction bases left unmatched: 1. The CDR3 DNA is TGTGCCAGCAGCGACAGGGACTCCTATAATTCACCCCTCCACTTT. It codes for CASSDRDSYNSPLHF.

The gene calls are TRBV7-9 and TRBJ2-1, with D tentatively TRBD2 (6 bases). The germline V and J ends were trimmed by 5 bases and 3 bases, with 11 bases remaining between them. Germline lookup yields CDR1 SEHNR and CDR2 FQNEAQ (reference sequence). CDR3 length: 14 amino acids. This chain's CDR3 is CASSPGGDYNEQFF. The CDR3 DNA reads TGTGCCAGCAGCCCCGGGGGAGACTACAATGAGCAGTTCTTC.

The chain carries TRBV5-1 and TRBJ2-1, with 8 bases lining up with TRBD1. The CDR3 spans 16 residues. The V gene's germline CDR1 is SGHRS and CDR2 YFSETQ. V trimming: 0 bases; J trimming: 0 bases; junction bases outside the gene matches: 2. The CDR3 DNA sequence: TGCGCCAGCAGCTTGGGGACAGGGAGCTCCTACAATGAGCAGTTCTTC. Amino acids: CASSLGTGSSYNEQFF.

The chain joins TRBV28 to TRBJ2-7; 8 nucleotides line up with TRBD1. J lost 5 bases, V lost 5 bases, and 5 bases had no gene match. Germline assignment: CDR1 MDHEN and CDR2 SYDVKM. The CDR3 is 13 amino acids. The CDR3 nucleotides are TGTGCCAGCAGTGAAACGACAGGGGACGAGCAGTACTTC. Translation gives CASSETTGDEQYF.

This clone was seen a handful of times. The chain recombines TRBV10-3 with TRBJ1-2; TRBD1 might be the D (6 bases). Germline CDR1 and CDR2: ENHRY and SYGVKD. Trimming shortened V by 6 bases and J by 0 bases, and 17 bases separated the two germline ends. This CDR3 spans 16 amino acids. The CDR3: CAIRSGLQGSNYGYTF. DNA for the CDR3: TGTGCCATCAGGAGTGGGCTACAGGGTTCTAACTATGGCTACACCTTC.

The rearrangement uses TRBV5-1 and TRBJ1-6; no firm D call. CDR1 is SGHRS, CDR2 YFSETQ, per germline. Between the trimmed V and J ends, which lost 0 bases and 5 bases, there was a span of 6 bases. CDR3 size: 14 residues. In DNA, the CDR3 is TGCGCCAGCAGCTTGGACCCGGATAATTCACCCCTCCACTTT. Translating gives CASSLDPDNSPLHF.

With regard to this clone: Within the sample, other DNA sequences also encode this same CDR3. This chain uses TRBV18 with TRBJ2-2; TRBD2 aligns across 7 bases. Per the germline V gene, CDR1 is KGHSH and CDR2 is LQKENI. This CDR3 has 14 residues. The junction had 1 base not matched to a gene; V was cut back by 3 bases and J by 3 bases. DNA of the CDR3: TGTGCCAGCTCACCCACTAGCGACACCGGGGAGCTGTTTTTT. Protein sequence: CASSPTSDTGELFF.

The chain recombines TRBV6-6 with TRBJ2-7; a weak D match, TRBD1 (6 bases). The germline V gene encodes CDR1 MNHNY and CDR2 SVGAGI (reference sequence). V lost 4 bases and J lost 3, with 13 bases in between. There are 14 residues in the CDR3. Here the CDR3 DNA reads TGTGCCAGCAGTTCCCGATCGGACAGCTACGAGCAGTACTTC. Protein product: CASSSRSDSYEQYF.

The CDR3 DNA follows: TGTGCCAGCAGCCATAAAAAGAGACAGGGACAAGAGACCCAGTACTTC. Amino acids: CASSHKKRQGQETQYF. The genes are TRBV7-9 and TRBJ2-5; TRBD1 aligns across 7 bases. The CDR3 has 16 amino acids. Looked up from germline, CDR1 is SEHNR and CDR2 is FQNEAQ (reference sequence). Germline trimming cut 5 bases from V and 2 bases from J; bases unmatched to any gene: 11.

The V and J genes are TRBV20-1 and TRBJ1-1, with TRBD1 as a possible D gene (5 bases). The V end lost 3 bases, the J end lost 4 bases, and 15 bases lay between the germline ends. Per the germline V gene, CDR1 is DFQATT and CDR2 is SNEGSKA (reference sequence). This CDR3 has 14 amino acids. CDR3 amino acids: CSASPGRGTTEAFF. DNA of the CDR3: TGCAGTGCTAGTCCGGGACGGGGGACCACTGAAGCTTTCTTT.

The genes are TRBV6-5 and TRBJ2-2, with D possibly TRBD1 on 5 matching bases. V was trimmed by 7 bases and J by 5 bases, leaving 8 bases between them. The germline gives CDR1 MNHEY, CDR2 SVGAGI. The CDR3 is 12 residues long. The CDR3 protein is CASTQGTGELFF. The DNA of the CDR3 is TGTGCCAGCACCCAGGGTACCGGGGAGCTGTTTTTT.